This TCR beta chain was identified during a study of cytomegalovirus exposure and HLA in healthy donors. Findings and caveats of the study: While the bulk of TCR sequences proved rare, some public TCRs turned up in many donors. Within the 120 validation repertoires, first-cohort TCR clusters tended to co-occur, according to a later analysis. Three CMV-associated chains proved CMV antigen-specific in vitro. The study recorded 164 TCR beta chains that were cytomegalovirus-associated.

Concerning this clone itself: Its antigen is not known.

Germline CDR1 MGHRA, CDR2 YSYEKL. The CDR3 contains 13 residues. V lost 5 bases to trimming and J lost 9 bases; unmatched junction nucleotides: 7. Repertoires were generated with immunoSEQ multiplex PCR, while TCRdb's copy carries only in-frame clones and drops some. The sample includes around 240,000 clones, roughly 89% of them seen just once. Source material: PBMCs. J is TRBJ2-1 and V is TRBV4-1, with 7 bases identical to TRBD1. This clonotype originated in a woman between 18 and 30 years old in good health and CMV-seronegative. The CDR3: CASSRQGRGEQFF. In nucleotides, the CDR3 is TGCGCCAGCAGCAGACAGGGCCGAGGTGAGCAGTTCTTC.